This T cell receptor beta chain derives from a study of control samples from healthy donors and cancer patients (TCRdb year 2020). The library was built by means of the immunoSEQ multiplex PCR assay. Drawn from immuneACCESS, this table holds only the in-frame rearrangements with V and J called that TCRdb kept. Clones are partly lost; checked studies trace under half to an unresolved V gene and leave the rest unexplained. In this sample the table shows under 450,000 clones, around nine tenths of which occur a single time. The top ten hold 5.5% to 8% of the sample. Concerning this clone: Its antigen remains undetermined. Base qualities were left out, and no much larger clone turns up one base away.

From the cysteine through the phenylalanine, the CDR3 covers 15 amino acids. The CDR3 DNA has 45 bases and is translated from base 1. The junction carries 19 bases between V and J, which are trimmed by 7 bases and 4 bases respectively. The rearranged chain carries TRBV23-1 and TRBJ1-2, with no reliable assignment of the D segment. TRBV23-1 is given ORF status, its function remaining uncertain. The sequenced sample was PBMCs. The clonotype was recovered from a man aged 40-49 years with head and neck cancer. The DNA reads TGCGCCAGCATCCTTCGTTTAAATTGGGCCTATGGCTACACCTTC. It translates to CASILRLNWAYGYTF.